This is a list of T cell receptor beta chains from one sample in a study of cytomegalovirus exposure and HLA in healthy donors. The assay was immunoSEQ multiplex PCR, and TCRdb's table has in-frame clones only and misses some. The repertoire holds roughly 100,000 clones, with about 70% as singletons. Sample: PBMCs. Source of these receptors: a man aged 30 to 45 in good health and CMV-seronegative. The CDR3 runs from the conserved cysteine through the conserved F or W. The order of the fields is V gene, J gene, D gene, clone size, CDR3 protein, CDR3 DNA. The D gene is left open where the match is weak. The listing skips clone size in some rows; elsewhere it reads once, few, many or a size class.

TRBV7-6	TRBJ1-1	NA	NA	CASSVSGGVAEAFF	TGTGCCAGCAGCGTGTCTGGGGGGGTCGCTGAAGCTTTCTTT
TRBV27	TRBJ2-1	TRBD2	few	CASSSSGGLAGGPSRYEQFF	TGTGCCAGCAGTTCGTCCGGGGGACTAGCGGGAGGGCCCTCTCGATATGAGCAGTTCTTC
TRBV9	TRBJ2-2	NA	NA	CASSVGIGELFF	TGTGCCAGCAGCGTAGGTATCGGGGAGCTGTTTTTT
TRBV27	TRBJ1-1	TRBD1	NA	CASSYSTIGTGGRTEAFF	TGTGCCAGCAGTTACTCGACTATTGGGACAGGGGGACGGACTGAAGCTTTCTTT
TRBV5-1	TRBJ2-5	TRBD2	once	CASSLEGGRETQYF	TGCGCCAGCAGCTTGGAGGGAGGGAGGGAGACCCAGTACTTC
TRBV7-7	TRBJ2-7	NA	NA	CASSLDVGAEQYF	TGTGCTAGCAGCTTAGATGTAGGGGCGGAGCAGTACTTC
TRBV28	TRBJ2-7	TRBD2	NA	CASSSYRTSGREKRYEQYF	TGTGCCAGCAGCTCCTACCGGACTAGCGGGAGGGAAAAACGCTACGAGCAGTACTTC
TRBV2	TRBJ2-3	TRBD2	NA	CAGTSGRVGTDTQYF	TGTGCCGGGACTAGCGGGAGGGTGGGCACAGATACGCAGTATTTT
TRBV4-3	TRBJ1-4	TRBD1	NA	CASSQAPGTGGRANEKLFF	TGCGCCAGCAGCCAAGCCCCGGGGACAGGGGGCAGGGCTAATGAAAAACTGTTTTTT
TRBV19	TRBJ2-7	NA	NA	CASSINRVPYEQYF	TGTGCCAGTAGTATAAACAGGGTCCCCTACGAGCAGTACTTC
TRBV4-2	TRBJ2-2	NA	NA	CASSRGGINTGELFF	TGTGCCAGCAGCCGAGGAGGGATCAACACCGGGGAGCTGTTTTTT
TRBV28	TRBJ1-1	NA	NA	CAGRGRNTEAFF	TGTGCCGGACGAGGGAGGAACACTGAAGCTTTCTTT
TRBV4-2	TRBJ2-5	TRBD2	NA	CASSPLTGAGSETQYF	TGTGCCAGCAGCCCACTGACGGGAGCGGGGAGCGAGACCCAGTACTTC
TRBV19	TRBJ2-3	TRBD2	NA	CASSPGSGVSTDTQYF	TGTGCCAGTAGTCCGGGTAGCGGGGTTAGCACAGATACGCAGTATTTT
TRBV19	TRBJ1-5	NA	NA	CASSRQISNQPQHF	TGTGCCAGTAGCAGACAGATTAGCAATCAGCCCCAGCATTTT
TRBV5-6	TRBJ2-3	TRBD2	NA	CASSFGGRDTDTQYF	TGTGCCAGCAGCTTTGGCGGGAGGGACACAGATACGCAGTATTTT
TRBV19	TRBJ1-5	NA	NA	CASSLRQNAQPQHF	TGTGCCAGTAGTCTTAGACAAAATGCCCAGCCCCAGCATTTT
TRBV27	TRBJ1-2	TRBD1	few	CASSSAGTGSGYTF	TGTGCCAGCAGTTCAGCCGGGACAGGGTCTGGCTACACCTTC
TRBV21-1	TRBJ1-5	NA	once	CASSNFGGAVNQPQHF	TGTGCCAGCAGCAATTTTGGGGGGGCGGTCAATCAGCCCCAGCATTTT
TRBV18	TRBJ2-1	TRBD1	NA	CASSLREGTGSYNEQFF	TGTGCCAGCTCACTTCGGGAAGGGACAGGGTCCTACAATGAGCAGTTCTTC
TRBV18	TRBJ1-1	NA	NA	CASSPLTGNTEAFF	TGTGCCAGCTCACCCTTGACAGGAAACACTGAAGCTTTCTTT
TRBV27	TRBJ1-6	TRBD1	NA	CASSALGQGIFNSPLHF	TGTGCCAGCAGTGCCCTGGGACAGGGGATTTTTAATTCACCCCTCCACTTT
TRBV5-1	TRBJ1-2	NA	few	CASSLDTNNYGYTF	TGCGCCAGCAGCTTGGACACAAACAACTATGGCTACACCTTC
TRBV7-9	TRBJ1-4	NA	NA	CASSPRGATNEKLFF	TGTGCCAGCAGTCCCCGCGGCGCAACTAATGAAAAACTGTTTTTT
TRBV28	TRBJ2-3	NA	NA	CATKRGADTQYF	TGTGCCACAAAACGCGGGGCAGATACGCAGTATTTT
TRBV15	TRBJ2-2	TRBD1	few	CATSRPGQGRSGELFF	TGTGCCACCAGCCGCCCGGGACAGGGACGATCCGGGGAGCTGTTTTTT
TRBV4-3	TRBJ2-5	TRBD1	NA	CASSLWGGQGRETQYF	TGCGCCAGCAGCCTCTGGGGGGGACAGGGTAGAGAGACCCAGTACTTC
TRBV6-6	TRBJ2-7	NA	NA	CASTASLFDEQYF	TGTGCCAGCACGGCTAGTTTGTTCGACGAGCAGTACTTC
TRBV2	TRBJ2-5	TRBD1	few	CASSPLDRGQETQYF	TGTGCCAGCAGTCCCCTCGACAGGGGGCAGGAGACCCAGTACTTC
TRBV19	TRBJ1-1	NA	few	CASAKWGDLLMNTEAFF	TGTGCCAGTGCCAAGTGGGGCGATCTCTTGATGAACACTGAAGCTTTCTTT
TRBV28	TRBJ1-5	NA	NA	CASSTQTGIIANQPQHF	TGTGCCAGCAGCACTCAGACAGGTATTATAGCAAATCAGCCCCAGCATTTT
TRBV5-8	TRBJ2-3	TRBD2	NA	CASSAYLAGSTDTQYF	TGTGCCAGCAGCGCCTACCTAGCGGGGAGCACAGATACGCAGTATTTT